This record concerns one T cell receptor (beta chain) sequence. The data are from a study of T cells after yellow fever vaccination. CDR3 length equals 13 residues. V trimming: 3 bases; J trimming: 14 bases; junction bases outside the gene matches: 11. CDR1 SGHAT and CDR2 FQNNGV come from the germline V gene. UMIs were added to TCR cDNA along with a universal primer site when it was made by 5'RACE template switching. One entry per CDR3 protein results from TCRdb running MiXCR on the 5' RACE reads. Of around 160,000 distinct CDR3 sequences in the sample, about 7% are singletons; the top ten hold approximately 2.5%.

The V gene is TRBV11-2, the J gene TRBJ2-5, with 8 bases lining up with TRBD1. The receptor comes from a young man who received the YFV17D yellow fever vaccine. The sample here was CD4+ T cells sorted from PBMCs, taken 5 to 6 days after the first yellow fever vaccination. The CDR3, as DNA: TGTGCCAGCAGCTTGAGGCAGGGGGCCCTCAAATACTTC. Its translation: CASSLRQGALKYF.